The clone carrying this T cell receptor (beta chain) was seen a single time. What it binds is unknown. The sample comes from a study of early T cells in non-severe SARS-CoV-2 infection. Study in general: Chains from this unsorted whole-blood bulk RNA could not be paired.

The study, taken as a whole, reports: Anti-spike CD8 responses were favored in VDJdb matching, and private and CD4 specificities were missed.

V shed 4 bases and J shed 6 bases, with 14 bases lying between them. The CDR3 has 15 residues. The germline V gene has CDR1 SGHRS and CDR2 YFSETQ. The library protocol tagged individual cDNA molecules with unique molecular identifiers. TCRdb used MiXCR to reprocess the 5' RACE reads, holding one entry per CDR3 protein. The table has approximately 66,000 distinct CDR3 sequences, more than 10% seen once. The chain recombines TRBV5-1 with TRBJ1-6; a weak D match, TRBD1 (6 bases). Sequencing was performed on whole blood, taken at baseline. The origin of this receptor is an adult who was a healthcare worker with PCR-confirmed SARS-CoV-2 infection or an uninfected control (not recorded which). The donor label of this sample is uncertain. CDR3 nucleotide sequence: TGCGCCAGCAGCCCACAGGGATTTTCTAATTCACCCCTCCACTTT. It encodes CASSPQGFSNSPLHF.